This T cell receptor beta chain derives from a study of T cell responses to AZD1222 COVID-19 vaccine. Study-wide results and limits: Recipients of AZD1222 seropositive at baseline numbered only 6 or 7.

J was trimmed by 5 bases and V by 4 bases; bases with no gene match: 10. CDR1 LGHNA and CDR2 YNFKEQ come from the germline V gene. There are 17 residues in the CDR3. TCRdb's copy holds only in-frame clones and misses some; the assay was immunoSEQ multiplex PCR. The sample has 150,000 to 200,000 clones; roughly 92% are singletons. Worth noting for this clone: The antigen remains undetermined.

This chain uses TRBV4-2 with TRBJ2-1; 11 bases are a match to TRBD2. This receptor was identified in an adult in good health. Sequencing used peripheral blood, obtained on day 0 of AZD1222 vaccination. CDR3 DNA sequence: TGTGCCAGCAGCCGAACCGGGACTAGCGGCTTGAACAATGAGCAGTTCTTC. Protein: CASSRTGTSGLNNEQFF.